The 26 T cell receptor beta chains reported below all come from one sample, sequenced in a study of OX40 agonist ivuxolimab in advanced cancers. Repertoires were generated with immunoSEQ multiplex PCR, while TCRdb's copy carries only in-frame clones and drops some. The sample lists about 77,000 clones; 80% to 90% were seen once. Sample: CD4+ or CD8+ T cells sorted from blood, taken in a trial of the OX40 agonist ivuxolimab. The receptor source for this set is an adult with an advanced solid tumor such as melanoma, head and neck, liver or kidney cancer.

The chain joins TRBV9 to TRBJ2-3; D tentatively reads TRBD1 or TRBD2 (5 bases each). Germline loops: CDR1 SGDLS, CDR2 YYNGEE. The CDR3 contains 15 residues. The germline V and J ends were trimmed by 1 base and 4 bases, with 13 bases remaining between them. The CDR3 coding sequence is TGTGCCAGCAGCGTACAGGGAGTGAAGGCAGATACGCAGTATTTT. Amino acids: CASSVQGVKADTQYF. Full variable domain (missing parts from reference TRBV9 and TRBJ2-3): DSGVTQTPKHLITATGQRVTLRCSPRSGDLSVYWYQQSLDQGLQFLIQYYNGEERAKGNILERFSAQQFPDLHSELNLSSLELGDSALYFCASSVQGVKADTQYFGPGTRLTVL.

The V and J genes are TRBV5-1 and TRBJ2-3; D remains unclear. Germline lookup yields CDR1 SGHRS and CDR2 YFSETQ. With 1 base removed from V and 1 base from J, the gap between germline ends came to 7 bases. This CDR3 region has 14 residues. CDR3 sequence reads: CASSLTDGTDTQYF. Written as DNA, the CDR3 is TGCGCCAGCAGCTTGACGGACGGCACAGATACGCAGTATTTT.

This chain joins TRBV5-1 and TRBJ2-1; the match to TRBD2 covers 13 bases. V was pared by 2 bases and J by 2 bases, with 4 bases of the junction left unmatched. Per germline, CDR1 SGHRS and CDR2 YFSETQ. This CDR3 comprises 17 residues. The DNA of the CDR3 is TGCGCCAGCAGCTTAACTAGCGGGGGGGCCACCTACAATGAGCAGTTCTTC. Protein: CASSLTSGGATYNEQFF.

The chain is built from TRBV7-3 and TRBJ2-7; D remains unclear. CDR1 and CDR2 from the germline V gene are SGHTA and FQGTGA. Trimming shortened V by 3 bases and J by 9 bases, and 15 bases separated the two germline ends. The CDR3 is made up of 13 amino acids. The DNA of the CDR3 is TGTGCCAGCAGCTTGAAGCCCGTTACTGGGCAGTACTTC. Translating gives CASSLKPVTGQYF.

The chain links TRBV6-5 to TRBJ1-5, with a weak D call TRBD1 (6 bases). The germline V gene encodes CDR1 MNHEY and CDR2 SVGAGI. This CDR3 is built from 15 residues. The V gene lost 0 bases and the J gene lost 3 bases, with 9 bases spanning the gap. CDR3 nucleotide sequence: TGTGCCAGCAGTTACTCGGGGGCTAACAATCAGCCCCAGCATTTT. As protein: CASSYSGANNQPQHF.

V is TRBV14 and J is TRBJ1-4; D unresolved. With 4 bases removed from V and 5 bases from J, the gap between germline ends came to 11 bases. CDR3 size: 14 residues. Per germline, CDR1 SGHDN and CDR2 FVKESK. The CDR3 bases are TGTGCCAGCAGCCTTCGGACTCTCAATGAAAAACTGTTTTTT. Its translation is CASSLRTLNEKLFF.

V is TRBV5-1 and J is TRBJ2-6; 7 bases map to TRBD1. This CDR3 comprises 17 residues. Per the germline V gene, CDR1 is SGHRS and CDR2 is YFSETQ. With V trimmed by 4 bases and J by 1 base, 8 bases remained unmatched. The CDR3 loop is CASSGTGVGSGANVLTF. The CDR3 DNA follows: TGCGCCAGCAGCGGTACAGGGGTCGGGTCTGGGGCCAACGTCCTGACTTTC.

The CDR3 region is CASSLGRTGELFF. CDR3 nucleotide sequence: TGTGCCAGCAGCTTGGGCCGGACCGGGGAGCTGTTTTTT. This chain uses TRBV11-3 with TRBJ2-2; D is uncertain. The CDR3 sequence is 13 residues long. Germline CDR1 is SGHNT and CDR2 is YENEEA. The V end lost 3 bases, the J end lost 5 bases, and 7 bases lay between the germline ends.

CDR3 in amino acids: CASSVGGLNTDTQYF. CDR3 in DNA: TGTGCCAGCAGCGTAGGGGGACTCAACACAGATACGCAGTATTTT. The chain uses TRBV9 and TRBJ2-3, with a tentative D call TRBD2 (6 bases). Germline V gives CDR1 SGDLS, CDR2 YYNGEE. The V and J ends lost 0 bases and 2 bases respectively, with 10 bases between them. The CDR3 covers 15 residues. Together with reference TRBV9 and TRBJ2-3, the CDR3 gives the full variable domain: DSGVTQTPKHLITATGQRVTLRCSPRSGDLSVYWYQQSLDQGLQFLIQYYNGEERAKGNILERFSAQQFPDLHSELNLSSLELGDSALYFCASSVGGLNTDTQYFGPGTRLTVL.

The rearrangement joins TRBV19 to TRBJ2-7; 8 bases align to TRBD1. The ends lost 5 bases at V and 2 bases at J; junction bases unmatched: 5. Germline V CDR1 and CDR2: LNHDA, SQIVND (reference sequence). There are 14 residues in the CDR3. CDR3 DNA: TGTGCCAGTAGTCCGACAGGGGTCCCCTACGAGCAGTACTTC. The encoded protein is CASSPTGVPYEQYF.

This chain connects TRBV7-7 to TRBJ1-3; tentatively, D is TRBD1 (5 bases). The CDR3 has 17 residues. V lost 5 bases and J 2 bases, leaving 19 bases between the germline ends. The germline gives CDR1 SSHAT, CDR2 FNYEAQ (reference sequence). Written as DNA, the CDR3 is TGTGCCAGCAGCCTAGAGGGACCCACTTCTACTGGAAACACCATATATTTT. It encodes CASSLEGPTSTGNTIYF.

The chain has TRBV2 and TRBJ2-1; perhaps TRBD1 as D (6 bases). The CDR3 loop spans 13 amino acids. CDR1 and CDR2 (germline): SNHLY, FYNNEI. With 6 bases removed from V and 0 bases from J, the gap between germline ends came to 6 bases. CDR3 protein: CASRDSSYNEQFF. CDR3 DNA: TGTGCCAGCAGGGACAGCTCCTACAATGAGCAGTTCTTC. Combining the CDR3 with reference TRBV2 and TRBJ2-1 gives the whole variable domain EPEVTQTPSHQVTQMGQEVILRCVPISNHLYFYWYRQILGQKVEFLVSFYNNEISEKSEIFDDQFSVERPDGSNFTLKIRSTKLEDSAMYFCASRDSSYNEQFFGPGTRLTVL.

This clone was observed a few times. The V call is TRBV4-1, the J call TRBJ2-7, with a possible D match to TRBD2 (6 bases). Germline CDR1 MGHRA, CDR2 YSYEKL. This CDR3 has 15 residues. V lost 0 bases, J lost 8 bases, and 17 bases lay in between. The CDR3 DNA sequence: TGCGCCAGCAGCCAAGACAGGGCGGTCGCGGGGCAGCAGTACTTC. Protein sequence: CASSQDRAVAGQQYF.

CDR3 loop: CASSYSGANQPQHF. CDR3 sequence (DNA): TGTGCCAGCAGTTACTCAGGGGCCAATCAGCCCCAGCATTTT. The chain carries TRBV6-6 and TRBJ1-5, with D maybe TRBD1 (5 bases). Trimming cost V 0 bases and J 3 bases, with 6 bases left between them. This CDR3 region has 14 residues. CDR1 MNHNY and CDR2 SVGAGI come from the germline V gene (reference sequence).

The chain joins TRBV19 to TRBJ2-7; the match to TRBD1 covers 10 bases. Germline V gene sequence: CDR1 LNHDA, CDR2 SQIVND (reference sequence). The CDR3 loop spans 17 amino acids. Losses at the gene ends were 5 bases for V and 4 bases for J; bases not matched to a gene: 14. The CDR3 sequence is CASSPAPGDRGFYEQYF. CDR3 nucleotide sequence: TGTGCCAGTAGTCCGGCCCCGGGGGACAGGGGATTTTACGAGCAGTACTTC.

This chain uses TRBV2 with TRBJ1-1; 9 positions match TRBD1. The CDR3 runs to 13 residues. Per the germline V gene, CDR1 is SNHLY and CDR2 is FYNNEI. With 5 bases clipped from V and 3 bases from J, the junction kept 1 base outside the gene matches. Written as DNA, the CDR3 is TGTGCCAGCAGTAGGACAGGGGACACTGAAGCTTTCTTT. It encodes CASSRTGDTEAFF.

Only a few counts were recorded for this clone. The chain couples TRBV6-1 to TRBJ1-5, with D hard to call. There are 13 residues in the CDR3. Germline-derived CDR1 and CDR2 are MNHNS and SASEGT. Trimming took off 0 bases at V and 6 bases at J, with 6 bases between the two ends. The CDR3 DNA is TGTGCCAGCAGTGAAGCTCTCATTCAGCCCCAGCATTTT. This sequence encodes CASSEALIQPQHF.

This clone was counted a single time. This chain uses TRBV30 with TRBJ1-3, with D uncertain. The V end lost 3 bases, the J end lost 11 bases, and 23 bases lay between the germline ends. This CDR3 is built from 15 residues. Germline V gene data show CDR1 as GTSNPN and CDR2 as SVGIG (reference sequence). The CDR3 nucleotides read TGTGCCTGGAGGAATCAAGGACCCGCGCAACCCCCCATATATTTT. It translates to CAWRNQGPAQPPIYF.

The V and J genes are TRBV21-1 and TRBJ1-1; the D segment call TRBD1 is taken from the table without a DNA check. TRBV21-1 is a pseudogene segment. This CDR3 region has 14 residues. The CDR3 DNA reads TGTGCCAGCAGCAGCTACAGGGGTGGGACTGAAGCTTTCTTT. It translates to CASSSYRGGTEAFF.

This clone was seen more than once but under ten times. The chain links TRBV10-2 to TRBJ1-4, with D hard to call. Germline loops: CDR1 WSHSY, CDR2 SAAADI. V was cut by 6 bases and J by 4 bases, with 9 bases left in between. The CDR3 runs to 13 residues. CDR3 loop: CASRRSLNEKLFF. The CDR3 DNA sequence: TGCGCCAGCAGAAGATCACTTAATGAAAAACTGTTTTTT.

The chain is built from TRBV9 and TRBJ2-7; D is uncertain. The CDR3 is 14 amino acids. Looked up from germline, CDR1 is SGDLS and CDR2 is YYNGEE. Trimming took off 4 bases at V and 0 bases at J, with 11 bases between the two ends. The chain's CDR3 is CASSRLGSSYEQYF. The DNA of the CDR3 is TGTGCCAGCAGCCGTTTGGGCTCCTCCTACGAGCAGTACTTC.

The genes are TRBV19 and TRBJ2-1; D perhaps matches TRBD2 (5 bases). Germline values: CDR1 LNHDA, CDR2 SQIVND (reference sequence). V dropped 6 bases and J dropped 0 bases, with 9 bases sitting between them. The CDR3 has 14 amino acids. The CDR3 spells CASRPGSSYNEQFF. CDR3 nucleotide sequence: TGTGCCAGTAGACCGGGGAGCTCCTACAATGAGCAGTTCTTC.

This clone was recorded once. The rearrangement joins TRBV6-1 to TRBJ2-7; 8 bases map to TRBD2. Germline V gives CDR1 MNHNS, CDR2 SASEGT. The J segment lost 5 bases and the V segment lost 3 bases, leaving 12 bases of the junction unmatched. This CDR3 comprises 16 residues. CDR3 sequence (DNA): TGTGCCAGCAGTGATAGGGGGGGCGGGGGGCTCGACGAGCAGTACTTC. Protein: CASSDRGGGGLDEQYF.

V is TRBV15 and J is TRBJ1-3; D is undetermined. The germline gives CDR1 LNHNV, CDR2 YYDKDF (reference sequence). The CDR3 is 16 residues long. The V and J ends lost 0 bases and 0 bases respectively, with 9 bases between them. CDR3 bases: TGTGCCACCAGCAGAGATAATACGCGCTCTGGAAACACCATATATTTT. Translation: CATSRDNTRSGNTIYF.

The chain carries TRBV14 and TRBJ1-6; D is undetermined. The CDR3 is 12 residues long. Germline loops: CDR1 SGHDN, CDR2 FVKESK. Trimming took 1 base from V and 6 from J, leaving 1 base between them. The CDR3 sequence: CASSQANSPLHF. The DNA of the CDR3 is TGTGCCAGCAGCCAAGCTAATTCACCCCTCCACTTT.

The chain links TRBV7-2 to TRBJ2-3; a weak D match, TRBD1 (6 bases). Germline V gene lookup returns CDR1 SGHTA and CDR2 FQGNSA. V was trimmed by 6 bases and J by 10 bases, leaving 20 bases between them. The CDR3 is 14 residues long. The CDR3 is CASSSRPTGTSQYF. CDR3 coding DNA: TGTGCCAGCAGTTCACGCCCGACCGGGACATCGCAGTATTTT.